This T cell receptor (beta chain) came from a study of T cells in Graves' hyperthyroidism and ophthalmopathy. CDR1 and CDR2 (germline): SGHAT, FQNNGV. Between the trimmed V and J ends, which lost 4 bases and 4 bases, there was a span of 7 bases. The CDR3 is made up of 13 amino acids. Amplification of TCR beta CDR3 regions was performed using RNA transcripts as template. The HTBI primer set drove a first-round RT-PCR of the TCR CDR3. TCRdb ran MiXCR on the multiplex PCR reads and lists one entry per CDR3 protein. The sample shows roughly 740,000 distinct CDR3 sequences, about 17% of them seen only once. In the case of this clonotype: Its antigen is not identified.

The study's findings and limits: Most thyroid clonotypes with frequency above 0.001 were detected in blood.

Patients counted as stable if ophthalmopathy did not develop within 18 months. In patients aged 18 to 65, hyperthyroidism was newly diagnosed, with duration under 2 months. This clonotype was obtained from a man younger than 35 with Graves' hyperthyroidism. Sequencing input: blood. The V and J genes are TRBV11-2 and TRBJ2-2; TRBD1 is a possible D gene (5 bases). CDR3 sequence reads: CASSSDSTGELFF. CDR3 DNA: TGTGCCAGCAGCTCTGACAGCACCGGGGAGCTGTTTTTT.